A selection of T cell receptor beta chains follows, all from one sample in a study of T cell responses to AZD1222 COVID-19 vaccine. Generated by immunoSEQ multiplex PCR, the TCRdb table keeps only in-frame clones and is missing some. The data hold 130,000 or so clones, with around 90% observed a single time. This material consisted of peripheral blood, taken 28 days after the second AZD1222 dose. The receptors were sampled from an adult who received the AZD1222 COVID-19 vaccine. The CDR3 runs from the conserved cysteine through the conserved F or W. The D gene is left open where the match is weak. Clone size is stated in some rows and not others, as once, few, many or a class when expanded.

V,size,D,J,DNA,CDR3
TRBV2,once,TRBD1,TRBJ2-3,TGTGCCAGCAAGGGACAGGGCTCAGATACGCAGTATTTT,CASKGQGSDTQYF
TRBV18,once,TRBD1,TRBJ1-3,TGTGCCAGCTCACCACAGGGGGCTTATGGAAACACCATATATTTT,CASSPQGAYGNTIYF
TRBV27,.,.,TRBJ2-2,TGTGCCAGCAGTTTATTTGGACATCCGAACACCGGGGAGCTGTTTTTT,CASSLFGHPNTGELFF
TRBV6-5,once,.,TRBJ1-2,TGTGCCAGCAGTAACCGACAGGACCACTATGGCTACACCTTC,CASSNRQDHYGYTF
TRBV25-1,.,.,TRBJ2-1,TGTGCCAGCAGTGCTGACAGATACAATGAGCAGTTCTTC,CASSADRYNEQFF
TRBV18,.,.,TRBJ2-3,TGTGCCAGCTCACGACAGCTGTCTACCTCTAGGGACGGCACAGATACGCAGTATTTT,CASSRQLSTSRDGTDTQYF
TRBV5-1,.,TRBD1,TRBJ1-5,TGCGCCAGCAGGGCCGGGACAGGGGGCAATCAGCCCCAGCATTTT,CASRAGTGGNQPQHF
TRBV5-1,once,.,TRBJ1-4,TGCGCCAGCAGCTTGGCGTGGTGGTCCAGAAGGGAGGGAGGAACTAATGAAAAACTGTTTTTT,CASSLAWWSRREGGTNEKLFF
TRBV5-8,once,TRBD1,TRBJ2-7,TGTGCCAGCAGCTTCCGGGACAGGGCAACCTACGAGCAGTACTTC,CASSFRDRATYEQYF
TRBV18,once,.,TRBJ1-1,TGTGCCAGCTCGGTCAGGCCGTACACTGAAGCTTTCTTT,CASSVRPYTEAFF
TRBV29-1,.,.,TRBJ2-3,TGCAGCGTTCTTCAGGTTTCAGATACGCAGTATTTT,CSVLQVSDTQYF
TRBV3-1/TRBV3-2,.,.,TRBJ1-2,TGTGCCAGCAGCCAGCCCGGAGGCGACTATGGCTACACCTTC,CASSQPGGDYGYTF
TRBV7-2,.,.,TRBJ1-3,TGTGCCAGCAGCTTAGCGCTGGGGGCAGACCATAACACCATATATTTT,CASSLALGADHNTIYF
TRBV30,.,.,TRBJ1-1,TGTGCCTGGAGCACTTCAGGGTTCGGGAACACTGAAGCTTTCTTT,CAWSTSGFGNTEAFF
TRBV12-3/TRBV12-4,.,.,TRBJ1-1,TGTGCCAGCAGCCCCGACTTCGCTGAAGCTTTCTTT,CASSPDFAEAFF
TRBV7-6,.,TRBD2,TRBJ2-1,TGTGCCAGCAGACCACTAGCGGGAGGGCTATATGAGCAGTTCTTC,CASRPLAGGLYEQFF
TRBV7-3,.,.,TRBJ2-2,TGTGCCAGCAGCTTAACAAAGGGAACCGGGGAGCTGTTTTTT,CASSLTKGTGELFF
TRBV19,.,.,TRBJ1-5,TGTGCCAGTAGTATTTGGGCTCTAACAGAGCAGCCCCAGCATTTT,CASSIWALTEQPQHF
TRBV6-5,.,TRBD1,TRBJ2-7,TGTGCCGGAAAGGGGGCAATTAATGGAAGAGCCGAGCAGTACTTC,CAGKGAINGRAEQYF
TRBV9,.,.,TRBJ2-3,TGTGCCAGCAGCGTAGACGGTAGCACAGATACGCAGTATTTT,CASSVDGSTDTQYF
TRBV5-1,.,.,TRBJ2-7,TGCGCCAGCAGCTTGGCAGCTTCTCCCGGGGAGCAGTACTTC,CASSLAASPGEQYF
TRBV28,.,TRBD1,TRBJ1-2,TGTGCCAGCAGTGGGACAGAGACGAACTATGGCTACACCTTC,CASSGTETNYGYTF
TRBV6-5,.,.,TRBJ1-6,TGTGCCAGCAGTTCCTCAGGGCCTGCCTCACCCCTCCACTTT,CASSSSGPASPLHF
TRBV5-5,.,.,TRBJ2-1,TGTGCCAGCAGCTTGGGGGGTACAGATGAGCAGTTCTTC,CASSLGGTDEQFF
TRBV9,once,TRBD1,TRBJ2-7,TGTGCCAGCAGCGGCGGGACAGGGGGAATGGAAGAGCAGTACTTC,CASSGGTGGMEEQYF
TRBV6-5,once,.,TRBJ2-1,TGTGCCAGCACTAGAACGGCGCTAACCTACAATGAGCAGTTCTTC,CASTRTALTYNEQFF
TRBV29-1,.,.,TRBJ2-5,TGCAGCGTTGAAGTTGGAGGGGGAGAGACCCAGTACTTC,CSVEVGGGETQYF
TRBV7-8,once,.,TRBJ2-3,TGTGCCAGCAGCTTCGGCGGGAAAGGAACAGATACGCAGTATTTT,CASSFGGKGTDTQYF
TRBV28,.,.,TRBJ2-1,TGTGCCAGCAGTCCGGCGCGGAATGAGCAGTTCTTC,CASSPARNEQFF
TRBV20-1,.,.,TRBJ2-7,TGCAGTGCTAGACTCTACGAGCAGTACTTC,CSARLYEQYF
TRBV13,once,.,TRBJ1-2,TGTGCCAGCAGCTTAGCCGCGTTCTACACCTTC,CASSLAAFYTF
TRBV7-3,.,TRBD2,TRBJ2-1,TGTGCCAGCAGTCCGATGGGAGTAGCGGGAGGGCCTAAAGAGCAGTTCTTC,CASSPMGVAGGPKEQFF
TRBV7-8,once,.,TRBJ1-1,TGTGCCAGCAGCTTAGTGCCCAAAGTGGTGCTTTCGAACACTGAAGCTTTCTTT,CASSLVPKVVLSNTEAFF
TRBV20-1,.,.,TRBJ2-1,TGCAGCCAGGATGAGCAGTTCTTC,CSQDEQFF
TRBV13,.,TRBD1,TRBJ1-2,TGTGCCAGCAGCTTAGGAATTGAGGGGGCGCCCGGCTACACCTTC,CASSLGIEGAPGYTF
TRBV28,.,.,TRBJ2-1,TGTGCCAGCCGCCTCCCCCACAATGAGCAGTTCTTC,CASRLPHNEQFF
TRBV2,.,.,TRBJ1-2,TGTGCCAGCAGTGTTTTGGGGTATGGCTACACCTTC,CASSVLGYGYTF
TRBV6-5,.,.,TRBJ2-5,TGTGCCAGCATGCTGGAGACCCAGTACTTC,CASMLETQYF
TRBV19,.,.,TRBJ2-2,TGTGCCAGTAGTATACCCCTCCGGGAGCTGTTTTTT,CASSIPLRELFF
TRBV19,.,.,TRBJ1-1,TGTGCCAGTAGAGGACAGACGAACACTGAAGCTTTCTTT,CASRGQTNTEAFF
TRBV6-4,.,.,TRBJ1-1,TGTGCCAGCAGTGACGGGGAGAACACTGAAGCTTTCTTT,CASSDGENTEAFF
TRBV5-6,.,.,TRBJ2-3,TGTGCCAGCAGACTCCGGGACCCCGCCGCAGATACGCAGTATTTT,CASRLRDPAADTQYF
TRBV9,.,.,TRBJ2-3,TGTGCAACGAGGCCACCCCCAGAGGGTACAGATACGCAGTATTTT,CATRPPPEGTDTQYF
TRBV15,.,.,TRBJ1-1,TGTGCCACCAGGCCCGGGGCTTCGAACACTGAAGCTTTCTTT,CATRPGASNTEAFF
TRBV11-2,.,.,TRBJ1-3,TGTGCCAGCAGCTTAGATTACACCATATATTTT,CASSLDYTIYF
TRBV30,.,TRBD1,TRBJ1-4,TGTGCAGGCGGGACAGCTAATGAAAAACTGTTTTTT,CAGGTANEKLFF
TRBV19,.,.,TRBJ2-3,TGTGCCAGTAGTATCCGGCAACGCACAGATACGCAGTATTTT,CASSIRQRTDTQYF
TRBV28,few,.,TRBJ2-2,TGTGCCAGCAGTTTAGGCAGGAACACCGGGGAGCTGTTTTTT,CASSLGRNTGELFF
TRBV7-9,.,.,TRBJ1-1,TGTGCCAGCAGCTTAGCGTTGACGGAGAACACTGAAGCTTTCTTT,CASSLALTENTEAFF
TRBV19,.,.,TRBJ2-6,TGTGCCAGTAGTATATGGTTCCAGATCCTCTCTGGGGCCAACGTCCTGACTTTC,CASSIWFQILSGANVLTF
TRBV5-1,.,.,TRBJ1-2,TGCGCCAGCACCCAATCCGAAGAGGATGGCTACACCTTC,CASTQSEEDGYTF
TRBV11-2,.,.,TRBJ2-1,TGCGCCAGCAGCTTAGGACACTCTAGAAATGAGCAGTTCTTC,CASSLGHSRNEQFF
TRBV30,.,TRBD1,TRBJ2-6,TGTGCCTGGAGTGTACGTTGGACAGGGATACCTGGGGCCAACGTCCTGACTTTC,CAWSVRWTGIPGANVLTF
TRBV11-2,.,TRBD2,TRBJ2-1,TGTGCCAGCAGCCCTACACCCCGGACTAGCGGGAGGGACCTCTTC,CASSPTPRTSGRDLF
TRBV3-1/TRBV3-2,.,.,TRBJ2-7,TGTGCCAGCAGCCCCATCGGAGGGGTTGGTTACGAGCAGTACTTC,CASSPIGGVGYEQYF